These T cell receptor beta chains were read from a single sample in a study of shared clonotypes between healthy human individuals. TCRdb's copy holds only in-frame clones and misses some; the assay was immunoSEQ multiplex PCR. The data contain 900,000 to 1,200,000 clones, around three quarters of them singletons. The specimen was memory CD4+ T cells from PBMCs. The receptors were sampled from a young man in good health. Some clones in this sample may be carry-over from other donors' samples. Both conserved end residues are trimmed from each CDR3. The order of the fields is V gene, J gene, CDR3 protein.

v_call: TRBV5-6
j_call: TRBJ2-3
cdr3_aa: ASSLDPREDTQY

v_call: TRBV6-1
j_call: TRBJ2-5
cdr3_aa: ASLPVGGKETQY

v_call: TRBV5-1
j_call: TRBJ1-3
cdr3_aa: ASSEGAGNTIY

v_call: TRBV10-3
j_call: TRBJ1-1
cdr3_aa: AISENHRLNTEAF

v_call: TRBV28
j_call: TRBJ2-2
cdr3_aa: ASSLWGRNTGELF

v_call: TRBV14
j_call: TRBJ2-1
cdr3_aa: ASSRSPRSSGKF

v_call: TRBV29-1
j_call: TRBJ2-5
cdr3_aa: SVLQVQETQY

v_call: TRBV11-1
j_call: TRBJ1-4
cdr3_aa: ASSLEPTGAGEKLF

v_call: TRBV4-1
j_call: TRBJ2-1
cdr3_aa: ASSQDAGVYNEQF

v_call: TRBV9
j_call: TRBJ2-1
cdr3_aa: ASSVEGSGRAGSYNEQF

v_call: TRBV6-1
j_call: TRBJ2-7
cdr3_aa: ASSGQLGSENEQY

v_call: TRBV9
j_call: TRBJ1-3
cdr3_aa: ASSVAMRGNTIY

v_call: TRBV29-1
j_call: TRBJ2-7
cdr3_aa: SVFGLAGNSYEQY

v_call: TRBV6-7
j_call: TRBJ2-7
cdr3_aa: ASSRGTGVAIVKVRPPKR

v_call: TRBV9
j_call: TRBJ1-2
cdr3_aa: ASSTGDTPYGYT

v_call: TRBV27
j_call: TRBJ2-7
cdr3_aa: ASSFKGVSASPYEQY

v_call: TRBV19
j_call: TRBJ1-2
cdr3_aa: ASSIVAGNYGYT

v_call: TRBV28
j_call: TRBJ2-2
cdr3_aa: ASRMGDKNTGELF

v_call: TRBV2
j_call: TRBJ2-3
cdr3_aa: ASSDRGDTQY

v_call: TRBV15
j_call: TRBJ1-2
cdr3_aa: ATSRDFGSLERGGYT

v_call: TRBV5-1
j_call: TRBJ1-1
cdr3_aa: ASSPRQGAYAF

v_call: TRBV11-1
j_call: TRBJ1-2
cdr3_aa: ASSSQGDYGYT

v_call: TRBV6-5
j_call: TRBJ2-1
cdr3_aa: ASSSKRVRGQF

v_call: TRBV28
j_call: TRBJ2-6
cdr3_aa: ASSLVSDNVLT

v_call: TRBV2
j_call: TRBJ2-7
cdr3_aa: ASIAGVSYEQY

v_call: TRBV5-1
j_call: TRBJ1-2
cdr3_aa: ASSTGEDFGGYT

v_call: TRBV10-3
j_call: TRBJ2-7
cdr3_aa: AITPGQGNYEQY

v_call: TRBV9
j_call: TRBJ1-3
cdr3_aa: ASSARTGLSGNTIY

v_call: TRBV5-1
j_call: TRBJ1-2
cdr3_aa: ASSFGAGDYGYT

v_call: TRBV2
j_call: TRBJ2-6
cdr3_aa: ASRGGSGANVLT

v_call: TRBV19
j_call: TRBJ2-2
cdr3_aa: ASSAGLAGGRFPGELF

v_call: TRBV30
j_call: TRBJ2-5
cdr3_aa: AWSEEETQY

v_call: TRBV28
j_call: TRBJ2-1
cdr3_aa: ASSLPPRGYNEQF

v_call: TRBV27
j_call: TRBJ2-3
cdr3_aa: ASSPPGVTDTQY

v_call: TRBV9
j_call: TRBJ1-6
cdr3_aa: ASSVSPVRNSPLH

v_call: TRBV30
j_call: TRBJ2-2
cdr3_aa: AWSVTLAVGGELF

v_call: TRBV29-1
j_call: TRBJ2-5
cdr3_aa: SVGEGQFISPTQY

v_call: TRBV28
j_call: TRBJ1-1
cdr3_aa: ASSLWVTASEAF

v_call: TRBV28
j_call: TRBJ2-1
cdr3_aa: ASRAGSGGTYNEQF

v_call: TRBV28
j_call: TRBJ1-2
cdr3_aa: ASSGGAGDGYT